This T cell receptor (beta chain) was obtained from a study of cytomegalovirus exposure and HLA in healthy donors. Study outcomes and limitations: Per a prior analysis, the majority of TCR beta V segments were productive roughly 87% or roughly 30% of the time.

A word on this clone: Its specificity is unknown.

Nominal health characterized the donors when sampled, though unrecorded immune exposures were likely. The study ran its PCR with 60 Vbeta and 13 Jbeta primers. Per the study methods: An analysis that came later counted 80 million or so unique TCR beta chains, roughly 11 million shared. The protocol was immunoSEQ multiplex PCR, while the TCRdb copy is restricted to in-frame clones and leaves out a portion. The V and J calls and clone size were taken over from that table, and D and trimming were inferred from the DNA. The repertoire holds 100,000 to 150,000 clones, with 70% to 85% as singletons. CDR1 SGHRS and CDR2 YFSETQ come from the germline V gene. CDR3 length: 15 residues. With 6 bases removed from V and 1 base from J, the gap between germline ends came to 16 bases.

This TCR was sampled from a boy aged 2 to 10 in good health and CMV-seronegative. The chain is built from TRBV5-1 and TRBJ1-1; tentatively, D is TRBD1 (5 bases). Sequencing input: PBMCs. This CDR3 reads CASTQGAGANTEAFF. The DNA for the CDR3 is TGCGCCAGCACCCAAGGGGCCGGAGCGAACACTGAAGCTTTCTTT.